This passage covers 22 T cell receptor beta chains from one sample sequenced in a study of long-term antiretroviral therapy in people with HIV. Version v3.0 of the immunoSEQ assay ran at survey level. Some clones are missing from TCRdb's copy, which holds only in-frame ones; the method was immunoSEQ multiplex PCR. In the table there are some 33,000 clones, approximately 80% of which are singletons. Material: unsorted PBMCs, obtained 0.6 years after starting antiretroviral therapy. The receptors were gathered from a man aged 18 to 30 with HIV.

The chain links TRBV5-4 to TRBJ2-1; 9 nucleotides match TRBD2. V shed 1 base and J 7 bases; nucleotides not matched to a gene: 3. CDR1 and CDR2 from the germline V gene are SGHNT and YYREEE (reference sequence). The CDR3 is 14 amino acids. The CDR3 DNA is TGTGCCAGCAGCTTGCCGCGGGAGGGGAATGAGCAGTTCTTC. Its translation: CASSLPREGNEQFF. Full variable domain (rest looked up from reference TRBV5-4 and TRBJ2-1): ETGVTQSPTHLIKTRGQQVTLRCSSQSGHNTVSWYQQALGQGPQFIFQYYREEENGRGNFPPRFSGLQFPNYSSELNVNALELDDSALYLCASSLPREGNEQFFGPGTRLTVL.

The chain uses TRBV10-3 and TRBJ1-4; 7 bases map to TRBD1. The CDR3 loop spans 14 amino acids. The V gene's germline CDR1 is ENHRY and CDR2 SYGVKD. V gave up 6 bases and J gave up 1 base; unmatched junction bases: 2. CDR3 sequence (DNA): TGTGCCATCAGCGCAGGGGGAACTAATGAAAAACTGTTTTTT. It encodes CAISAGGTNEKLFF.

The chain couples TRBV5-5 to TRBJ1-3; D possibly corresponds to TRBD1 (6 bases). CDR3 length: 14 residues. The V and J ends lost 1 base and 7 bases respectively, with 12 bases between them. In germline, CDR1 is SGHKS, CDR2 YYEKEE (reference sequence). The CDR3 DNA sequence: TGTGCCAGCAGCTTGATTGGGCAGGGGAACACCATATATTTT. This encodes CASSLIGQGNTIYF.

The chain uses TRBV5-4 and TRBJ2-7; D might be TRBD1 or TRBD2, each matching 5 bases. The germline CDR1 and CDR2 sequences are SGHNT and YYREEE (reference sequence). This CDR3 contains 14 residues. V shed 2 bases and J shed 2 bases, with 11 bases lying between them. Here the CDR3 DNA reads TGTGCCAGCAGCTTTGGGACGATGCCCTACGAGCAGTACTTC. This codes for CASSFGTMPYEQYF.

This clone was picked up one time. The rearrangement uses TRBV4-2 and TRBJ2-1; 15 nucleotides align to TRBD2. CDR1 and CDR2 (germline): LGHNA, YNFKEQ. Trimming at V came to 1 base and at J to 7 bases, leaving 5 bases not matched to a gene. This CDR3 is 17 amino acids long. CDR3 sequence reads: CASSQGLGTSGRNEQFF. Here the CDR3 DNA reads TGTGCCAGCAGCCAAGGACTTGGGACTAGCGGGAGGAATGAGCAGTTCTTC.

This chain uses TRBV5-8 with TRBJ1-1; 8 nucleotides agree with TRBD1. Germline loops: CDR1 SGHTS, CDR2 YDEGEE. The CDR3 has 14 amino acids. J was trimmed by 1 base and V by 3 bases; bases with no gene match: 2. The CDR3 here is CASSWGTGNTEAFF. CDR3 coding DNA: TGTGCCAGCAGCTGGGGGACAGGGAACACTGAAGCTTTCTTT.

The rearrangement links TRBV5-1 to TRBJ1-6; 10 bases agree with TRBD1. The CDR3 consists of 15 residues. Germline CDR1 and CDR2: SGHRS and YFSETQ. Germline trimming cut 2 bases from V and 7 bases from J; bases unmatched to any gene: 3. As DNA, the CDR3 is TGCGCCAGCAGCTTACCGGGACAGGGGAATTCACCCCTCCACTTT. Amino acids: CASSLPGQGNSPLHF.

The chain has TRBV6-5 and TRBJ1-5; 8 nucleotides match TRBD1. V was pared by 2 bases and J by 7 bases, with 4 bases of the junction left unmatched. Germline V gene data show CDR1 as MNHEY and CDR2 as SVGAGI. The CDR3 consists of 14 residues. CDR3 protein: CASSYRTGNQPQHF. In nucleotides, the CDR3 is TGTGCCAGCAGTTACCGGACAGGGAACCAGCCCCAGCATTTT.

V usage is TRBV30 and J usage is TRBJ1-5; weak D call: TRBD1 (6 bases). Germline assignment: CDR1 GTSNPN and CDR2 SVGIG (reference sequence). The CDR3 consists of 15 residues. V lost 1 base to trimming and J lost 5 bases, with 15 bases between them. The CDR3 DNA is TGTGCCTGGAGTGGGGGGGGGCGGTTGGATCAGCCCCAGCATTTT. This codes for CAWSGGGRLDQPQHF.

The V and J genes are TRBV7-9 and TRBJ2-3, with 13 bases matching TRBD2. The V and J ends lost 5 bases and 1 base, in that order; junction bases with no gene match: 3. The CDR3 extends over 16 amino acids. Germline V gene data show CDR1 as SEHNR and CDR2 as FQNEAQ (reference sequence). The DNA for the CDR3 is TGTGCCAGCAGCCGGACTAGCGGGAGACGCACAGATACGCAGTATTTT. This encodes CASSRTSGRRTDTQYF.

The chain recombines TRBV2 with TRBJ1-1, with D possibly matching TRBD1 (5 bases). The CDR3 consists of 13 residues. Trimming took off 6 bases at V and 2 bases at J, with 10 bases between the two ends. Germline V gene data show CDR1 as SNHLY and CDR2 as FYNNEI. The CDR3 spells CASSREINTEAFF. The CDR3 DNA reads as TGTGCCAGCAGCAGGGAAATAAACACTGAAGCTTTCTTT.

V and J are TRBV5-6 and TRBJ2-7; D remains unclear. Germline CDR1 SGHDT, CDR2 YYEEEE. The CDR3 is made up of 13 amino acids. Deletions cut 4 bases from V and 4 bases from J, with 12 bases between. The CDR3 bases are TGTGCCAGCAGCCCCACGTCGGCGTACGAGCAGTACTTC. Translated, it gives CASSPTSAYEQYF.

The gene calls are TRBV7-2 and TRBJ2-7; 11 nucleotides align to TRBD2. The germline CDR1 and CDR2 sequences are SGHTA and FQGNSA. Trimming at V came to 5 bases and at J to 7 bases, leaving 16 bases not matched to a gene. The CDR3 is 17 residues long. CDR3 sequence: CASSPRPLAGGSGEQYF. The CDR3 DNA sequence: TGTGCCAGCAGCCCTCGGCCCCTAGCGGGAGGCTCGGGTGAGCAGTACTTC. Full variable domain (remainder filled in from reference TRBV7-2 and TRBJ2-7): GAGVSQSPSNKVTEKGKDVELRCDPISGHTALYWYRQSLGQGLEFLIYFQGNSAPDKSGLPSDRFSAERTGGSVSTLTIQRTQQEDSAVYLCASSPRPLAGGSGEQYFGPGTRLTVT.

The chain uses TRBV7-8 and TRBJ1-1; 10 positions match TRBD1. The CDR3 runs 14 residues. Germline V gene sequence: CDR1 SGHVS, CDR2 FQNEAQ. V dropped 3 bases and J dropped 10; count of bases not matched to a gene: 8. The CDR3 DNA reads TGTGCCAGCAGCTTGACAGGGGGCCTGGTCGGAGCTTTCTTT. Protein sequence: CASSLTGGLVGAFF.

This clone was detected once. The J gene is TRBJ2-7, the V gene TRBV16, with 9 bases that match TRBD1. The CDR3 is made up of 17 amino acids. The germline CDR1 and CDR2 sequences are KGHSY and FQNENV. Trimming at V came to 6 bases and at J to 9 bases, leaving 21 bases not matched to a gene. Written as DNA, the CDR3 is TGTGCCAGCAGTCGGGACAGGGTGAGGACCGGGCTCGCCGGGCAGTACTTC. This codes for CASSRDRVRTGLAGQYF.

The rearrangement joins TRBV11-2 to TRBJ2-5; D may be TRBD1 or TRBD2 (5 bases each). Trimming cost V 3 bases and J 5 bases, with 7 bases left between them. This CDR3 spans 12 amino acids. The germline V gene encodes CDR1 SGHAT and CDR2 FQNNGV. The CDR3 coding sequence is TGTGCCAGCAGCTTGTGGGGGGAGACCCAGTACTTC. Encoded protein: CASSLWGETQYF.

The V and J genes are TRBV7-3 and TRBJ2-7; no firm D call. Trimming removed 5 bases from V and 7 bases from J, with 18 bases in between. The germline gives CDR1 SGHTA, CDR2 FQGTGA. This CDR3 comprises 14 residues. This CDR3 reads CASSPRVGVGEQYF. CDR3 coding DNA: TGTGCCAGCAGCCCAAGGGTTGGGGTAGGTGAGCAGTACTTC.

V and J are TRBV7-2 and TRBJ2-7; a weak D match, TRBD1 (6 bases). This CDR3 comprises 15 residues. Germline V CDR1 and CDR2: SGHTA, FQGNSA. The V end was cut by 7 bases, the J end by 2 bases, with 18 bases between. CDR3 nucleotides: TGTGCCAGCACCATAGGGGGACACAAAACCTACGAGCAGTACTTC. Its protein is CASTIGGHKTYEQYF. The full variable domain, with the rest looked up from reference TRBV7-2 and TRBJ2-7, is GAGVSQSPSNKVTEKGKDVELRCDPISGHTALYWYRQSLGQGLEFLIYFQGNSAPDKSGLPSDRFSAERTGGSVSTLTIQRTQQEDSAVYLCASTIGGHKTYEQYFGPGTRLTVT.

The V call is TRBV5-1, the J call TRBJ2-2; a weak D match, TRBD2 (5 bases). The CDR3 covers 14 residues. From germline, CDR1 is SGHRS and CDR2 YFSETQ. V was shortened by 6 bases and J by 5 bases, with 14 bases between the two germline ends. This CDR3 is CASTPMEETGELFF. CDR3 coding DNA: TGCGCCAGCACTCCTATGGAGGAGACCGGGGAGCTGTTTTTT. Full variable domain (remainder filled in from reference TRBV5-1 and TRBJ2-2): KAGVTQTPRYLIKTRGQQVTLSCSPISGHRSVSWYQQTPGQGLQFLFEYFSETQRNKGNFPGRFSGRQFSNSRSEMNVSTLELGDSALYLCASTPMEETGELFFGEGSRLTVL.

CDR3 loop: CASAGWGGYSGNTIYF. The CDR3, as DNA: TGCGCCAGCGCGGGGTGGGGGGGGTACTCTGGAAACACCATATATTTT. The rearrangement links TRBV10-2 to TRBJ1-3; a weak D match, TRBD1 (5 bases). Trimming shortened V by 8 bases and J by 0 bases, and 17 bases separated the two germline ends. The CDR3 has 16 amino acids. Germline lookup yields CDR1 WSHSY and CDR2 SAAADI.

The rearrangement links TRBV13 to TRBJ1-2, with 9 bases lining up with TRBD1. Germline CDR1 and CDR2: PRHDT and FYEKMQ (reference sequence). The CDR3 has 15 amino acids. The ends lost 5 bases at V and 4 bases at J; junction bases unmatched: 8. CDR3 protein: CASSPTGGESYGYTF. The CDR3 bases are TGTGCCAGCAGCCCCACAGGGGGCGAGAGCTATGGCTACACCTTC.

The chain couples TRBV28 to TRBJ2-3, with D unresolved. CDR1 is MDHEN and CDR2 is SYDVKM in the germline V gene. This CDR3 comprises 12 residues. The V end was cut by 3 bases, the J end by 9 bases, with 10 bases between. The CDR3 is CASSFGRGTQYF. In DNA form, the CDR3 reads TGTGCCAGCAGTTTTGGAAGAGGAACGCAGTATTTT.